The 32 T cell receptor beta chains presented below share a single source sample, sequenced in a study of tumor-infiltrating lymphocytes in oesophageal squamous cell carcinoma listed by TCRdb under 2016. The receptor library was made with PCR. TCRdb lists the instrument as Illumina HiSeq 2000. The public reads were run again by TCRdb, first through fastp at Q25 and then through MiXCR, and only productive beta chains were kept. CDR3 protein duplicates are merged, each entry listing the most common genes and DNA. The table for this sample lists approximately 13,000 distinct CDR3 sequences; 45% to 65% of them were counted only once. Around 35% of the sample is held by the ten biggest clonotypes. The source material was esophageal tumor tissue. The source is a male donor with esophageal squamous cell carcinoma.

A few counts support this clonotype. This chain connects TRBV7-3 to TRBJ2-3; 11 positions match TRBD2. CDR1 is SGHTA, CDR2 FQGTGA, per germline. The CDR3 consists of 15 residues. The V and J ends lost 6 bases and 2 bases, in that order; junction bases with no gene match: 4. CDR3: CASRNSGRDTDTQYF. The CDR3 DNA reads as TGTGCCAGCAGGAATAGCGGGAGGGACACAGATACGCAGTATTTT.

The genes are TRBV7-4 and TRBJ2-6, with 11 bases lining up with TRBD1. The DNA matches TRBJ2-5 better at its end, which makes the J call doubtful. CDR3 length: 16 residues. Germline V gene sequence: CDR1 SGHVT, CDR2 SQSDAQ. The CDR3 loop reads CASSLGGTGGQETQYF. The CDR3 DNA reads as TGTGCCAGCAGCTTGGGGGGGACAGGGGGACAAGAGACCCAGTACTTC.

This chain connects TRBV11-3 to TRBJ2-5; TRBD2 matches 11 bases. From germline, CDR1 is SGHNT and CDR2 YENEEA. The CDR3 loop spans 15 amino acids. V shed 2 bases and J 11 bases; nucleotides not matched to a gene: 10. CDR3 residues: CASSLSSGGASEQYF. The DNA for the CDR3 is TGTGCCAGCAGCTTAAGTAGCGGGGGGGCCAGTGAGCAGTACTTC.

This clonotype was seen many times. The rearrangement joins TRBV5-1 to TRBJ2-1, with TRBD2 identical over 10 bases. The V and J ends lost 2 bases and 4 bases, in that order; junction bases with no gene match: 6. The length of the CDR3 is 16 residues. Germline V lookup: CDR1 SGHRS, CDR2 YFSETQ. As DNA, the CDR3 is TGCGCCAGCAGCTTCGGAGCGGGGGGGATGTACAATGAGCAGTTCTTC. It translates to CASSFGAGGMYNEQFF. Based on the CDR3 plus reference TRBV5-1 and TRBJ2-1, the full variable domain is KAGVTQTPRYLIKTRGQQVTLSCSPISGHRSVSWYQQTPGQGLQFLFEYFSETQRNKGNFPGRFSGRQFSNSRSEMNVSTLELGDSALYLCASSFGAGGMYNEQFFGPGTRLTVL.

This clonotype was seen repeatedly, ten times or more. This sequence joins TRBV29-1 and TRBJ2-3; D unclear. Germline V gene lookup returns CDR1 SQVTM and CDR2 ANQGSEA. The CDR3 length is 12 residues. The V and J ends lost 0 bases and 6 bases respectively, with 7 bases between them. The CDR3 loop is CSVEEGGDTQYF. The CDR3 nucleotides are TGCAGCGTTGAAGAGGGTGGGGATACGCAGTATTTT.

V gene TRBV28 combines with J gene TRBJ1-1; the D is unclear. V was shortened by 3 bases and J by 14 bases, with 13 bases between the two germline ends. Germline CDR1 is MDHEN and CDR2 is SYDVKM. The CDR3 has 11 residues. CDR3 nucleotides: TGTGCCAGCAGTTTGTCATCGCTGGCGTTCTTT. It yields the protein CASSLSSLAFF.

The rearrangement links TRBV12-3 or TRBV12-4 to TRBJ2-1; TRBD2 matches 13 bases. The J call is doubtful: the DNA matches TRBJ2-7 better. CDR3 length: 16 residues. Written as DNA, the CDR3 is TGTGCCAGCAGTCCTAGGACTAGCGGGAGAACAGATACGCAGTACTTC. Its protein product is CASSPRTSGRTDTQYF.

This clonotype has only one observation. CDR3 in amino acids: CATSVGGVTDTQYF. CDR3 coding DNA: TGTGCCACCAGTGTTGGGGGAGTCACAGATACGCAGTATTTT. The chain uses TRBV24-1 and TRBJ2-3; either TRBD1 or TRBD2 may fit D (5 bases each). The germline V and J ends were trimmed by 5 bases and 2 bases, with 10 bases remaining between them. Germline lookup yields CDR1 KGHDR and CDR2 SFDVKD. There are 14 residues in the CDR3.

This clonotype has only a few counts. This CDR3 reads CASSLPVGAVSGANVLTF. Written as DNA, the CDR3 is TGTGCCAGCAGCTTACCAGTAGGGGCTGTCTCTGGGGCCAACGTCCTGACTTTC. The gene calls are TRBV7-6 and TRBJ2-6; weak D call: TRBD1 (5 bases). Germline V gene data show CDR1 as SGHVS and CDR2 as FNYEAQ. V was trimmed by 2 bases and J by 0 bases, leaving 14 bases between them. This CDR3 is built from 18 residues. The full variable domain, its missing parts supplied by reference TRBV7-6 and TRBJ2-6, is GAGVSQSPRYKVTKRGQDVALRCDPISGHVSLYWYRQALGQGPEFLTYFNYEAQQDKSGLPNDRFSAERPEGSISTLTIQRTEQRDSAMYRCASSLPVGAVSGANVLTFGAGSRLTVL.

V and J are TRBV24-1 and TRBJ2-6; D ambiguous. Trimming removed 3 bases from V and 1 base from J, with 9 bases in between. CDR3 length: 16 amino acids. Germline CDR1 is KGHDR and CDR2 is SFDVKD. Here the CDR3 DNA reads TGTGCCACCAGTGATACAACAAGGTCTGGGGCCAACGTCCTGACTTTC. Its protein product is CATSDTTRSGANVLTF.

Concerning this clonotype: The limits of the CDR3 on the DNA are not certain, so only TCRdb's listed CDR3 is given. V gene TRBV7-9 combines with J gene TRBJ1-2; whether TRBD1, the table's D call, matches the DNA was not checked. The CDR3 has 24 amino acids, counting both end residues. CDR1 is SEHNR, CDR2 FQNEAQ, per germline (reference sequence). The CDR3: CASSLIWARDVRPSTSGQARGYTF.

As concerns this clonotype: A read error may explain this, as a much larger clone is one base away. The chain couples TRBV7-2 to TRBJ2-3; 15 nucleotides match TRBD2. J lost 14 bases, V lost 5 bases, and 23 bases had no gene match. Germline V gene data show CDR1 as SGHTA and CDR2 as FQGNSA. CDR3 length equals 19 residues. CDR3 coding DNA: TGTGCCAGCAGCGCGGGACTAGCGGGGGGAAAGCCGAACACCGGGGAGCTGTATTTT. This gives the protein CASSAGLAGGKPNTGELYF.

The J gene is TRBJ2-5, the V gene TRBV7-9, with 10 bases aligning to TRBD1. Germline V gene sequence: CDR1 SEHNR, CDR2 FQNEAQ (reference sequence). V lost 5 bases, J lost 13 bases, and 19 bases stayed unmatched. The CDR3 sequence is 16 residues long. CDR3 sequence (DNA): TGTGCCAGCAGCCCGACCGGGACAGGGGCCCTCGGGGAGCTGTACTTC. Protein sequence: CASSPTGTGALGELYF. Looking up the rest from reference TRBV7-9 and TRBJ2-5 gives the full variable domain: DTGVSQNPRHKITKRGQNVTFRCDPISEHNRLYWYRQTLGQGPEFLTYFQNEAQLEKSRLLSDRFSAERPKGSFSTLEIQRTEQGDSAMYLCASSPTGTGALGELYFGPGTRLLVL.

This chain connects TRBV6-5 to TRBJ1-1; weak D call: TRBD1 (6 bases). With the DNA end fitting TRBJ2-2 better, the J assignment may be wrong. CDR1 is MNHEY and CDR2 is SVGAGI in the germline V gene. CDR3 length equals 16 residues. DNA of the CDR3: TGTGCCAGCAGTTCCTCTTTCAGGGGTCTCACCGGGGAGCTGTTTTTT. Translated: CASSSSFRGLTGELFF.

The chain uses TRBV12-3 or TRBV12-4 and TRBJ2-1; TRBD1 might be the D (5 bases). V gave up 5 bases and J gave up 7 bases, with 12 bases separating them. The CDR3 length is 13 residues. CDR3 DNA sequence: TGTGCCAGCAGTCGACATCAGGGAAATGAGCAGTTCTTC. This encodes CASSRHQGNEQFF.

This rearrangement joins TRBV27 to TRBJ2-1; 7 positions agree with TRBD1. The J call may not be correct, given that the DNA end is closer to TRBJ2-7. Germline V gene lookup returns CDR1 MNHEY and CDR2 SMNVEV (reference sequence). CDR3 length equals 14 residues. Here the CDR3 DNA reads TGTGCCAGCAAAACTACCGGGACAGAACTCGAGCAGTACTTC. Translated, it gives CASKTTGTELEQYF.

This chain uses TRBV7-6 with TRBJ2-1; D is perhaps TRBD1 or TRBD2 (6 bases each). V lost 7 bases and J 4 bases, leaving 14 bases between the germline ends. This CDR3 spans 14 amino acids. Germline V gene lookup returns CDR1 SGHVS and CDR2 FNYEAQ. CDR3 protein: CASTMGGVYNEQFF. For the CDR3, the DNA is TGTGCCAGCACTATGGGGGGCGTTTACAATGAGCAGTTCTTC.

This clonotype is deemed medium-sized. The chain is built from TRBV28 and TRBJ1-1; D remains ambiguous. The CDR3 is 14 amino acids. CDR1 and CDR2 (germline): MDHEN, SYDVKM. The ends were cut back, 2 bases at V and 1 base at J, with 8 bases in the middle. The CDR3 DNA sequence: TGTGCCAGCAGTTTACGAGGACCGAACACTGAAGCTTTCTTT. This gives the protein CASSLRGPNTEAFF.

The chain links TRBV7-3 to TRBJ2-1, with TRBD2 matching 13 bases. J gave up 6 bases and V 5 bases, and 4 bases lay outside the gene matches. The length of the CDR3 is 15 residues. Germline CDR1 reads SGHTA; CDR2 reads FQGTGA. The CDR3 region has the DNA TGTGCCAGCAGCATACTAGCGGGGGGGCCCAATGAGCAGTTCTTC. It specifies CASSILAGGPNEQFF. The full variable domain, its missing parts supplied by reference TRBV7-3 and TRBJ2-1, is GAGVSQTPSNKVTEKGKYVELRCDPISGHTALYWYRQSLGQGPEFLIYFQGTGAADDSGLPNDRFFAVRPEGSVSTLKIQRTERGDSAVYLCASSILAGGPNEQFFGPGTRLTVL.

The CDR3 protein is CASSPDWHYEQYF. CDR3 sequence (DNA): TGTGCCAGCAGCCCGGACTGGCACTACGAGCAGTACTTC. This chain joins TRBV11-2 and TRBJ2-7; perhaps TRBD2 as D (5 bases). CDR3 length equals 13 residues. The germline V gene encodes CDR1 SGHAT and CDR2 FQNNGV. V was trimmed by 5 bases and J by 3 bases, leaving 11 bases between them.

This clonotype has only one observation. The chain uses TRBV27 and TRBJ2-3; 7 nucleotides line up with TRBD2. Trimming removed 5 bases from V and 1 base from J; junction bases left unmatched: 9. Germline V gene lookup returns CDR1 MNHEY and CDR2 SMNVEV (reference sequence). This CDR3 has 16 amino acids. Written as DNA, the CDR3 is TGTGCCAGCAGTCCCTCGGCGGGAGACCGCACAGATACGCAGTATTTT. Its translation: CASSPSAGDRTDTQYF.

The rearrangement links TRBV7-8 to TRBJ2-7, with 9 nucleotides matching TRBD1. Per the germline V gene, CDR1 is SGHVS and CDR2 is FQNEAQ. V lost 5 bases to trimming and J lost 2 bases; unmatched junction nucleotides: 4. The CDR3 has 14 amino acids. The CDR3 spells CASSNRQGAYEQYF. The CDR3 DNA reads TGTGCCAGCAGCAACAGACAGGGGGCCTACGAGCAGTACTTC. Full variable domain (remainder filled in from reference TRBV7-8 and TRBJ2-7): GAGVSQSPRYKVAKRGQDVALRCDPISGHVSLFWYQQALGQGPEFLTYFQNEAQLDKSGLPSDRFFAERPEGSVSTLKIQRTQQEDSAVYLCASSNRQGAYEQYFGPGTRLTVT.

Note on this clonotype: The conserved phenylalanine or tryptophan is not found at the CDR3 terminus, so this likely reflects a read error. It is unclear where the CDR3 begins or ends on the DNA, so no DNA is shown, and the CDR3 is as TCRdb lists it. The J gene is TRBJ1-1, the V gene TRBV6-6. The CDR3 spans 18 residues, counting both ends. Germline values: CDR1 MNHNY, CDR2 SVGAGI (reference sequence). This CDR3 reads CASSYSIGWLTDTQYFGQ.

For the CDR3, the DNA is TGTGCAGCCCTAGCTAGCGGGAGGGAGACCCAGTACTTC. It is translated as CAALASGRETQYF. The gene calls are TRBV7-6 and TRBJ2-4, with 11 positions matching TRBD2. The last part of the DNA fits TRBJ2-5 better; the J call may be wrong. The germline V gene encodes CDR1 SGHVS and CDR2 FNYEAQ. The CDR3 spans 13 residues.

This rearrangement joins TRBV12-5 to TRBJ1-6; D uncertain. The J call is in doubt because the DNA end fits TRBJ1-1 better. This CDR3 has 13 residues. Germline-derived CDR1 and CDR2 are LGHNT and FRNRAP. In DNA, the CDR3 is TGTGCTAGTGGTTTCGGAGGTTTACGTGAAGCTTTCTTT. Translating it yields CASGFGGLREAFF.

This clonotype was counted a few times. This sequence joins TRBV7-3 and TRBJ1-1; no firm D call. Trimming left V 3 bases short and J 6 bases short, with 17 bases between. This CDR3 region has 15 residues. Per germline, CDR1 SGHTA and CDR2 FQGTGA. The chain's CDR3 is CASSFSFRNEAEAFF. CDR3 sequence (DNA): TGTGCCAGCAGCTTCTCTTTCAGAAACGAAGCTGAAGCTTTCTTT.

This clonotype has just a few counts. This chain uses TRBV7-2 with TRBJ2-1; D perhaps matches TRBD1 (6 bases). The J call may be incorrect, as the DNA end agrees better with TRBJ2-7. This CDR3 spans 14 amino acids. Germline loops: CDR1 SGHTA, CDR2 FQGNSA. The CDR3 reads CASSLARGSYEQYF. The CDR3 coding sequence is TGTGCCAGCAGCTTAGCTAGGGGGAGCTACGAGCAGTACTTC.

This clonotype has just a few counts. V gene TRBV7-2 combines with J gene TRBJ2-1; D gene unclear. This CDR3 has 13 amino acids. V was clipped by 4 bases and J by 12 bases, with 16 bases between them. The germline gives CDR1 SGHTA, CDR2 FQGNSA. The CDR3, as DNA: TGTGCCAGCAGCTCCCCTAGTGTAAGAGGGCAGTTCTTC. Residues: CASSSPSVRGQFF.

This clonotype was recorded many times. The chain employs TRBV5-4 and TRBJ2-7; TRBD2 aligns across 9 bases. The trim removed 2 bases at V and 7 bases at J, leaving 10 bases unmatched. Germline CDR1 is SGHNT and CDR2 is YYREEE (reference sequence). The CDR3 has 15 residues. The CDR3 protein is CASSFFLAGDTEQYF. The CDR3 nucleotides read TGTGCCAGCAGCTTCTTCTTAGCGGGGGATACTGAGCAGTACTTC.

This clonotype was recorded at least ten times. Germline and junction disagree at one end, which may indicate a read error. The chain links TRBV28 to TRBJ1-6, with 7 bases matching TRBD1. This CDR3 contains 19 residues. Germline V gene sequence: CDR1 MDHEN, CDR2 SYDVKM. CDR3 nucleotide sequence: TGTGCCAGCACCTCCGGGACAGAAGATTTTGTCTCCTATAATTCACCCCTCCACTTC. Translation: CASTSGTEDFVSYNSPLHF. Drawing the rest from reference TRBV28 and TRBJ1-6, the complete variable domain is DVKVTQSSRYLVKRTGEKVFLECVQDMDHENMFWYRQDPGLGLRLIYFSYDVKMKEKGDIPEGYSVSREKKERFSLILESASTNQTSMYLCASTSGTEDFVSYNSPLHFGNGTRLTVT.

The DNA of the CDR3 is TGTGCCAGCAGCGGTCTTAGTTTTGGGGGCAATCAGTACTTC. Its translation is CASSGLSFGGNQYF. This chain joins TRBV9 and TRBJ2-5, with D perhaps TRBD1 (6 bases). Trimming shortened V by 3 bases and J by 11 bases, and 20 bases separated the two germline ends. Germline V gene sequence: CDR1 SGDLS, CDR2 YYNGEE. The CDR3 has 14 residues. The variable domain in full, with the rest retrieved from reference TRBV9 and TRBJ2-5, is DSGVTQTPKHLITATGQRVTLRCSPRSGDLSVYWYQQSLDQGLQFLIQYYNGEERAKGNILERFSAQQFPDLHSELNLSSLELGDSALYFCASSGLSFGGNQYFGPGTRLLVL.

V is TRBV7-2 and J is TRBJ2-7, with D possibly TRBD2 on 5 matching bases. CDR1 SGHTA and CDR2 FQGNSA come from the germline V gene. The CDR3 is 14 amino acids. V lost 3 bases and J 7 bases, leaving 16 bases between the germline ends. The CDR3 is CASSLVAKYNEQYF. Written as DNA, the CDR3 is TGTGCCAGCAGCTTGGTAGCGAAATACAATGAGCAGTACTTC.